A single sample is the source of the 8 T cell receptor beta chains below, sequenced in a study of blood T cell repertoires in COVID-19. TCRdb's copy holds only in-frame clones and misses some; the assay was immunoSEQ multiplex PCR. Among roughly 280,000 clones listed, 88% were seen once. Sample: PBMCs or T cells enriched from blood (not recorded which). The receptors derive from a woman between 50 and 59 years old who had recovered from COVID-19.

The V gene is TRBV25-1, the J gene TRBJ2-3; no clear D gene. CDR1 is MGHDK, CDR2 SYGVNS, per germline. The V and J ends lost 3 bases and 2 bases respectively, with 9 bases between them. The CDR3 loop spans 14 amino acids. CDR3 residues: CASSDIQYTDTQYF. CDR3 DNA sequence: TGTGCCAGCAGTGATATACAGTACACAGATACGCAGTATTTT.

This CDR3 reads CASSLAGTAYEQYF. CDR3 nucleotide sequence: TGTGCCAGCAGCTTGGCGGGGACAGCTTACGAGCAGTACTTC. The rearrangement links TRBV5-8 to TRBJ2-7; 7 bases match TRBD1. The CDR3 covers 14 residues. V gave up 0 bases and J gave up 4 bases; unmatched junction bases: 4. Per the germline V gene, CDR1 is SGHTS and CDR2 is YDEGEE.

The rearrangement uses TRBV15 and TRBJ2-3; 10 bases agree with TRBD2. Germline CDR1 reads LNHNV; CDR2 reads YYDKDF (reference sequence). Unmatched junction bases numbered 8, after V lost 2 bases and J lost 0 bases. This CDR3 region has 18 residues. The CDR3 nucleotides read TGTGCCACCAGCAGAACCGCCGGGACTAGCGTTAGCACAGATACGCAGTATTTT. Its protein product is CATSRTAGTSVSTDTQYF.

The chain joins TRBV24-1 to TRBJ2-3; TRBD2 matches 9 bases. With 2 bases clipped from V and 4 bases from J, the junction kept 3 bases outside the gene matches. The germline V gene encodes CDR1 KGHDR and CDR2 SFDVKD. The CDR3 runs to 15 residues. The CDR3 reads CATSDWVAGADTQYF. Here the CDR3 DNA reads TGTGCCACCAGTGATTGGGTAGCGGGGGCAGATACGCAGTATTTT.

The chain carries TRBV6-2 or TRBV6-3 and TRBJ2-7, with 7 positions matching TRBD1. This CDR3 contains 13 residues. In germline, CDR1 is MNHEY, CDR2 SVGEGT. The J segment lost 2 bases and the V segment lost 6 bases, leaving 4 bases of the junction unmatched. The CDR3 sequence is CASSGDSTYEQYF. The CDR3, as DNA: TGTGCCAGCAGCGGGGACAGCACCTACGAGCAGTACTTC.

The chain has TRBV5-5 and TRBJ1-1, with D possibly being TRBD1 (6 bases). CDR3 length equals 16 residues. CDR1 is SGHKS, CDR2 YYEKEE, per germline (reference sequence). V shed 2 bases and J shed 0 bases, with 14 bases lying between them. The CDR3 reads CASSFWDTSVNTEAFF. The CDR3 region has the DNA TGTGCCAGCAGCTTCTGGGACACCTCAGTGAACACTGAAGCTTTCTTT.

This chain links TRBV7-3 with TRBJ2-1; 8 bases agree with TRBD2. From germline, CDR1 is SGHTA and CDR2 FQGTGA. The CDR3 covers 15 residues. The V segment lost 8 bases and the J segment 0 bases; nucleotides outside the gene matches: 6. DNA for the CDR3: TGTGCCAGCGGAGTAGCGGGAAGCTCCTACAATGAGCAGTTCTTC. Translated, it gives CASGVAGSSYNEQFF. The whole variable domain, filled in from reference TRBV7-3 and TRBJ2-1, reads GAGVSQTPSNKVTEKGKYVELRCDPISGHTALYWYRQSLGQGPEFLIYFQGTGAADDSGLPNDRFFAVRPEGSVSTLKIQRTERGDSAVYLCASGVAGSSYNEQFFGPGTRLTVL.

The gene calls are TRBV7-2 and TRBJ1-2; 7 positions agree with TRBD1. This CDR3 is 14 amino acids long. Germline trimming cut 5 bases from V and 2 bases from J; bases unmatched to any gene: 5. Germline V gene lookup returns CDR1 SGHTA and CDR2 FQGNSA. As DNA, the CDR3 is TGTGCCAGCAGCGTAGGACAGGCGAACTATGGCTACACCTTC. It translates to CASSVGQANYGYTF.